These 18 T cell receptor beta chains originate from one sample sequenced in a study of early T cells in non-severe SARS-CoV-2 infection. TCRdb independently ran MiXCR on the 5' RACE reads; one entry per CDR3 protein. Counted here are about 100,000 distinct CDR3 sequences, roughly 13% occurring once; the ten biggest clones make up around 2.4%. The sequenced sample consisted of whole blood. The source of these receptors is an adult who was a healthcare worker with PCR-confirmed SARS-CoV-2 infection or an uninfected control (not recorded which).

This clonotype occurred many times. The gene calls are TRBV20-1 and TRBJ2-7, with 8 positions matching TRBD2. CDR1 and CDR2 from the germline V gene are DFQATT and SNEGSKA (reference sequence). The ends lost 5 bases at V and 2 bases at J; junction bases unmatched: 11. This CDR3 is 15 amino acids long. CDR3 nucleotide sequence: TGCAGTGCTGCCGGGGGGGGCCCTACCCCCTACGAGCAGTACTTC. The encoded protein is CSAAGGGPTPYEQYF.

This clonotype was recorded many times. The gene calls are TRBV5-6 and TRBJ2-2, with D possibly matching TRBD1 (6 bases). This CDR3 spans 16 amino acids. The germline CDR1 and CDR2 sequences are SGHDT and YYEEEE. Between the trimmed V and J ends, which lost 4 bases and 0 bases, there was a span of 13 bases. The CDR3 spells CASSPIQGTNTGELFF. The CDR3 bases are TGTGCCAGCAGCCCAATACAGGGAACGAACACCGGGGAGCTGTTTTTT.

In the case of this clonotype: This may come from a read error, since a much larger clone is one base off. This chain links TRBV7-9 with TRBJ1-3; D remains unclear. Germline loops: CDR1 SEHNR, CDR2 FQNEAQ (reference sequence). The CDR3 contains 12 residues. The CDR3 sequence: CASSQKGNTMYF. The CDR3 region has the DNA TGTGCCAGCAGCCAAAAAGGAAACACCATGTATTTT.

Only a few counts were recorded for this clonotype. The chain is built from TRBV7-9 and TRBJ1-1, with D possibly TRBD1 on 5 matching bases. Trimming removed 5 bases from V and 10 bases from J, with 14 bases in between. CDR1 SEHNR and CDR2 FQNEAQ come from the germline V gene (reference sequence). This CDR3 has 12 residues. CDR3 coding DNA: TGTGCCAGCAGCCCCGGGGGGTTGGGAGCTTTCTTT. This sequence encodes CASSPGGLGAFF.

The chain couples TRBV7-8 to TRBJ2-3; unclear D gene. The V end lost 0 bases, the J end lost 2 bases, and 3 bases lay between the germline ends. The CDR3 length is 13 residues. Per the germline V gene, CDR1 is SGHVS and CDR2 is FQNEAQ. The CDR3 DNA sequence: TGTGCCAGCAGCTTAGCTAACACAGATACGCAGTATTTT. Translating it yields CASSLANTDTQYF. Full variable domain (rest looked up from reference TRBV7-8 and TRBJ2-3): GAGVSQSPRYKVAKRGQDVALRCDPISGHVSLFWYQQALGQGPEFLTYFQNEAQLDKSGLPSDRFFAERPEGSVSTLKIQRTQQEDSAVYLCASSLANTDTQYFGPGTRLTVL.

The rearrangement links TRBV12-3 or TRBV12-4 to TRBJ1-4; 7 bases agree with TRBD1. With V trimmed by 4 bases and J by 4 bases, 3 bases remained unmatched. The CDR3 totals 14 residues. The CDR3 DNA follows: TGTGCCAGCAGTTACCGGGACAGTAATGAAAAACTGTTTTTT. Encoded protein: CASSYRDSNEKLFF.

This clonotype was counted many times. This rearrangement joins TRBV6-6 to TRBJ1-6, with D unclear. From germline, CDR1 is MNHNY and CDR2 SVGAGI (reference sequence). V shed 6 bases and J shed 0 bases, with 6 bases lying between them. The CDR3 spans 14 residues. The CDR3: CASREGSYNSPLHF. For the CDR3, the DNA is TGTGCCAGCAGGGAGGGCTCCTATAATTCACCCCTCCACTTT.

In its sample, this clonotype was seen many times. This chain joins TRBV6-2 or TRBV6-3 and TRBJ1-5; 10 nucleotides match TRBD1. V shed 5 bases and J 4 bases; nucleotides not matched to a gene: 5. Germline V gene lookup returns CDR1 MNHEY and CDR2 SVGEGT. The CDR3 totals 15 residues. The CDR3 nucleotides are TGTGCCAGCAGTAGGGACAGGGGAGCAAATCAGCCCCAGCATTTT. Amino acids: CASSRDRGANQPQHF.

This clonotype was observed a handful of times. CDR3 nucleotide sequence: TGTGCCAGCAGCCAAGGGACAGGAAAACAAGAGACCCAGTACTTC. Protein: CASSQGTGKQETQYF. V gene TRBV4-2 combines with J gene TRBJ2-5; 7 bases align to TRBD1. J was trimmed by 2 bases and V by 1 base; bases with no gene match: 4. Germline CDR1 and CDR2: LGHNA and YNFKEQ. The CDR3 sequence is 15 residues long.

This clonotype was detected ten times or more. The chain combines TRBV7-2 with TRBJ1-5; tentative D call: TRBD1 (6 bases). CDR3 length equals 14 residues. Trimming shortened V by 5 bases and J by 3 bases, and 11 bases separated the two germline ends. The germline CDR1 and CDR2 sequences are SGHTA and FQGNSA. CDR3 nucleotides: TGTGCCAGCAGCCCAGGACAGCTCAATCAGCCCCAGCATTTT. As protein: CASSPGQLNQPQHF.

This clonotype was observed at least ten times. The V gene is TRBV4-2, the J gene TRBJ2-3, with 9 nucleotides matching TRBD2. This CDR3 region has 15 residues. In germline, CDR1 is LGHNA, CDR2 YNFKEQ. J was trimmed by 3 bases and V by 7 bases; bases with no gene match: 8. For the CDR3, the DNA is TGTGCCAGCAACCCGCGGGGGGGCGAGACAGATACGCAGTATTTT. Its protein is CASNPRGGETDTQYF.

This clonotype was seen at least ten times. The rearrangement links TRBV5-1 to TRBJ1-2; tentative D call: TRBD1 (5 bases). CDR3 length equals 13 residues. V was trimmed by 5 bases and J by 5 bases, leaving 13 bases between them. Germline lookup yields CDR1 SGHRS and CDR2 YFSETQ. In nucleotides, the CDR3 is TGCGCCAGCAGATCCCCGACAGAATATGGCTACACCTTC. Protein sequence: CASRSPTEYGYTF.

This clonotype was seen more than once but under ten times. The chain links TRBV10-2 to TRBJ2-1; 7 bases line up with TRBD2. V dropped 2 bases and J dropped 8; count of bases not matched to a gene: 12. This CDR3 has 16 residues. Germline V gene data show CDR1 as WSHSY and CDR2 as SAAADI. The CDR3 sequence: CASSEGGGGTLDEQFF. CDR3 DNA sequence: TGCGCCAGCAGTGAGGGAGGCGGGGGAACCCTTGATGAGCAGTTCTTC.

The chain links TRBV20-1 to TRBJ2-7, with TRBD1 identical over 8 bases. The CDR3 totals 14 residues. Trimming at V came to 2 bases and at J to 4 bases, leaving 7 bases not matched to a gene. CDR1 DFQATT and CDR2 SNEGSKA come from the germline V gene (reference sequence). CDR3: CSARSVQGVYEQYF. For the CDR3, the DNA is TGCAGTGCTAGATCCGTACAGGGGGTTTACGAGCAGTACTTC.

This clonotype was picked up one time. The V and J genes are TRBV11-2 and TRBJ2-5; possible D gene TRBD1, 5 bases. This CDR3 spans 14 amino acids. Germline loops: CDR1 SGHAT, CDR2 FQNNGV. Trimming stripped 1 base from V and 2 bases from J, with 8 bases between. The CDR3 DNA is TGTGCCAGCAGCTTAGTTAGGGGTCAAGAGACCCAGTACTTC. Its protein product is CASSLVRGQETQYF.

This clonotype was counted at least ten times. CDR3 loop: CSASYPGPINQPQHF. As DNA, the CDR3 is TGCAGTGCTAGCTACCCGGGACCTATTAATCAGCCCCAGCATTTT. The V call is TRBV20-1, the J call TRBJ1-5; perhaps TRBD1 as D (5 bases). CDR1 and CDR2 from the germline V gene are DFQATT and SNEGSKA (reference sequence). V shed 3 bases and J shed 4 bases, with 16 bases lying between them. The CDR3 runs to 15 residues.

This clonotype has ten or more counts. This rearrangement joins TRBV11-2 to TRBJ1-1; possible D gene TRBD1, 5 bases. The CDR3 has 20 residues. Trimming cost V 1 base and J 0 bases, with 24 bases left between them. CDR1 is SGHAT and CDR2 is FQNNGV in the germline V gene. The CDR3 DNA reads TGTGCCAGCAGCTTAGTAGCCCAAGGTTTTGGGGGGATGATGAACACTGAAGCTTTCTTT. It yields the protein CASSLVAQGFGGMMNTEAFF.

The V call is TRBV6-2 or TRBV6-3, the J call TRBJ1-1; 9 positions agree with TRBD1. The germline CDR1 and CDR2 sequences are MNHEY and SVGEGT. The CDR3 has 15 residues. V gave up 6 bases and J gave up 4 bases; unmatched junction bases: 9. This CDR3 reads CASSARQGDFTEAFF. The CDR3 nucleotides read TGTGCCAGCAGCGCTCGACAGGGGGACTTCACTGAAGCTTTCTTT.